The 22 T cell receptor beta chains below were found in one sample sequenced in a study of cytomegalovirus exposure and HLA in healthy donors. PCR employed 60 Vbeta and 13 Jbeta primers. The data were produced by immunoSEQ multiplex PCR, yet TCRdb's version contains in-frame clones alone and is incomplete. The table has approximately 180,000 clones, 81% seen once. Sequences were obtained from PBMCs. The origin of the receptors is a man aged 18-30 years in good health and CMV-seronegative.

This clone has just a few counts. The chain recombines TRBV5-1 with TRBJ1-1; 8 bases fit TRBD1. Germline trimming cut 8 bases from V and 1 base from J; bases unmatched to any gene: 16. CDR3 length: 17 amino acids. Germline lookup yields CDR1 SGHRS and CDR2 YFSETQ. In DNA, the CDR3 is TGCGCCAGTCGGGGTCGACAGGGGAGTTTGTGGAACACTGAAGCTTTCTTT. It translates to CASRGRQGSLWNTEAFF. Using reference TRBV5-1 and TRBJ1-1 for the parts outside the CDR3, the full variable domain is KAGVTQTPRYLIKTRGQQVTLSCSPISGHRSVSWYQQTPGQGLQFLFEYFSETQRNKGNFPGRFSGRQFSNSRSEMNVSTLELGDSALYLCASRGRQGSLWNTEAFFGQGTRLTVV.

This clone was detected once. The chain employs TRBV5-1 and TRBJ2-1; D call uncertain. V lost 7 bases to trimming and J lost 0 bases, with 11 bases between them. The CDR3 has 14 amino acids. Germline values: CDR1 SGHRS, CDR2 YFSETQ. The CDR3 spells CASGDPSSYNEQFF. The CDR3 DNA reads TGCGCCAGCGGAGACCCGAGCTCCTACAATGAGCAGTTCTTC.

The chain has TRBV15 and TRBJ1-3, with 7 bases identical to TRBD1. CDR3 size: 19 residues. CDR1 LNHNV and CDR2 YYDKDF come from the germline V gene (reference sequence). V dropped 4 bases and J dropped 0; count of bases not matched to a gene: 15. CDR3 in amino acids: CATSTGDRAQPSSGNTIYF. CDR3 in DNA: TGTGCCACCAGCACCGGTGACAGGGCCCAACCGAGCTCTGGAAACACCATATATTTT.

This chain links TRBV6-5 with TRBJ1-5; 9 nucleotides line up with TRBD1. The germline gives CDR1 MNHEY, CDR2 SVGAGI. The CDR3 covers 14 residues. The V and J ends lost 6 bases and 6 bases, in that order; junction bases with no gene match: 6. The CDR3 region is CASRPQGAFQPQHF. The CDR3 nucleotides read TGTGCCAGCAGACCACAGGGGGCGTTTCAGCCCCAGCATTTT.

The CDR3 DNA reads TGCGCCAGCAGCTTAGAGCTTCCGGGACAGGGGTCGGGCTACACCTTC. It codes for CASSLELPGQGSGYTF. V usage is TRBV5-1 and J usage is TRBJ1-2; 10 nucleotides match TRBD1. Losses at the gene ends were 2 bases for V and 8 bases for J; bases not matched to a gene: 12. Germline V gene sequence: CDR1 SGHRS, CDR2 YFSETQ. The CDR3 extends over 16 amino acids.

The rearrangement uses TRBV27 and TRBJ1-2; 9 bases match TRBD1. This CDR3 has 15 residues. Germline CDR1 is MNHEY and CDR2 is SMNVEV (reference sequence). The V gene end was trimmed by 5 bases and the J gene end by 3 bases; junction bases not matched to a gene: 7. The CDR3 spells CASSPGTGSDYGYTF. CDR3 DNA sequence: TGTGCCAGCAGTCCCGGGACAGGGTCGGACTATGGCTACACCTTC.

The V gene is TRBV19, the J gene TRBJ2-2; 7 positions agree with TRBD1. Germline V gene data show CDR1 as LNHDA and CDR2 as SQIVND (reference sequence). This CDR3 spans 15 amino acids. V shed 7 bases and J 5 bases; nucleotides not matched to a gene: 10. This CDR3 is CASKRGRMETGELFF. Written as DNA, the CDR3 is TGTGCCAGTAAAAGGGGGCGCATGGAGACCGGGGAGCTGTTTTTT. Using reference TRBV19 and TRBJ2-2 for the parts outside the CDR3, the full variable domain is DGGITQSPKYLFRKEGQNVTLSCEQNLNHDAMYWYRQDPGQGLRLIYYSQIVNDFQKGDIAEGYSVSREKKESFPLTVTSAQKNPTAFYLCASKRGRMETGELFFGEGSRLTVL.

The genes are TRBV5-6 and TRBJ2-1; 8 positions agree with TRBD2. CDR1 and CDR2 (germline): SGHDT, YYEEEE. The trim removed 2 bases at V and 12 bases at J, leaving 10 bases unmatched. This CDR3 comprises 14 residues. CDR3 sequence reads: CASSFPGGQLAQFF. The CDR3 DNA reads TGTGCCAGCAGCTTTCCGGGAGGGCAACTCGCGCAGTTCTTC.

The chain couples TRBV19 to TRBJ1-1; 7 bases are shared with TRBD1. Trimming removed 4 bases from V and 5 bases from J; junction bases left unmatched: 7. The CDR3 has 14 residues. Germline CDR1 LNHDA, CDR2 SQIVND (reference sequence). The CDR3 loop reads CASSNTGVGTEAFF. CDR3 nucleotides: TGTGCCAGTAGTAATACAGGGGTAGGGACTGAAGCTTTCTTT.

The chain is built from TRBV7-2 and TRBJ2-7, with 8 bases matching TRBD2. Trimming cost V 6 bases and J 1 base; bases outside gene matches: 5. Germline V gene data show CDR1 as SGHTA and CDR2 as FQGNSA. This CDR3 region has 14 residues. CDR3 coding DNA: TGTGCCAGCAGACGAAGCGGGGGTTCCTACGAGCAGTACTTC. Protein product: CASRRSGGSYEQYF. Complete variable domain (other parts from reference TRBV7-2 and TRBJ2-7): GAGVSQSPSNKVTEKGKDVELRCDPISGHTALYWYRQSLGQGLEFLIYFQGNSAPDKSGLPSDRFSAERTGGSVSTLTIQRTQQEDSAVYLCASRRSGGSYEQYFGPGTRLTVT.

V is TRBV25-1 and J is TRBJ1-2; no reliable D call. Deletions cut 3 bases from V and 1 base from J, with 9 bases between. The CDR3 loop spans 14 amino acids. Germline values: CDR1 MGHDK, CDR2 SYGVNS. CDR3 DNA sequence: TGTGCCAGCAGTGATCCGGTCTTTAACTATGGCTACACCTTC. Amino acid sequence: CASSDPVFNYGYTF.

The chain joins TRBV28 to TRBJ2-5; 10 bases are a match to TRBD2. The CDR3 length is 16 residues. CDR1 MDHEN and CDR2 SYDVKM come from the germline V gene. V lost 3 bases, J lost 2 bases, and 6 bases stayed unmatched. The CDR3 coding sequence is TGTGCCAGCAGTTTCCCGGGACTAGCGCTACAAGAGACCCAGTACTTC. Its translation: CASSFPGLALQETQYF.

The rearrangement uses TRBV7-2 and TRBJ1-3; D possibly corresponds to TRBD1 (5 bases). The length of the CDR3 is 14 residues. The V end was cut by 6 bases, the J end by 1 base, with 10 bases between. From germline, CDR1 is SGHTA and CDR2 FQGNSA. This CDR3 reads CASRPGRSGNTIYF. The DNA of the CDR3 is TGTGCCAGCAGACCAGGGCGTTCTGGAAACACCATATATTTT.

CDR3 coding DNA: TGTGCCAGCAGCCCTAGCCCCCGGGAGACCCAGTACTTC. This gives the protein CASSPSPRETQYF. The rearrangement uses TRBV7-3 and TRBJ2-5, with D possibly being TRBD2 (5 bases). The CDR3 totals 13 residues. The germline gives CDR1 SGHTA, CDR2 FQGTGA. Trimming removed 5 bases from V and 5 bases from J, with 12 bases in between.

The chain employs TRBV7-9 and TRBJ1-1; the D gene is possibly TRBD1 (5 bases). Germline V lookup: CDR1 SEHNR, CDR2 FQNEAQ (reference sequence). V lost 2 bases and J lost 8, with 9 bases in between. This CDR3 is built from 12 residues. CDR3 nucleotide sequence: TGTGCCAGCAGCTTAAGGCCAGGGGAAGCTTTCTTT. This translates into CASSLRPGEAFF.

The CDR3 loop reads CATSRGSSGVQPQHF. As DNA, the CDR3 is TGTGCCACCAGCAGAGGATCTTCAGGGGTTCAGCCCCAGCATTTT. The rearrangement links TRBV15 to TRBJ1-5; possible D gene TRBD1, 6 bases. CDR3 length: 15 residues. Trimming took 1 base from V and 6 from J, leaving 13 bases between them. Germline V CDR1 and CDR2: LNHNV, YYDKDF (reference sequence).

This sequence joins TRBV27 and TRBJ2-1; 8 bases agree with TRBD2. CDR1 and CDR2 from the germline V gene are MNHEY and SMNVEV (reference sequence). V lost 3 bases, J lost 15 bases, and 10 bases stayed unmatched. The length of the CDR3 is 13 residues. In DNA form, the CDR3 reads TGTGCCAGCAGTTTTGATTTGGGGACTAGGGGGTTCTTC. Translating gives CASSFDLGTRGFF.

The rearrangement uses TRBV28 and TRBJ2-1, with 12 bases aligning to TRBD2. This CDR3 region has 15 residues. Germline CDR1 reads MDHEN; CDR2 reads SYDVKM. The V segment lost 5 bases and the J segment 6 bases; nucleotides outside the gene matches: 5. CDR3 sequence: CASSPLAGGRNEQFF. In nucleotides, the CDR3 is TGTGCCAGCAGTCCACTAGCGGGAGGACGCAATGAGCAGTTCTTC.

The chain couples TRBV11-3 to TRBJ2-1, with a tentative D call TRBD2 (5 bases). V dropped 1 base and J dropped 8 bases, with 12 bases sitting between them. Germline V gene data show CDR1 as SGHNT and CDR2 as YENEEA. CDR3 length: 14 residues. CDR3 protein: CASSLGATRDEQFF. The DNA of the CDR3 is TGTGCCAGCAGCTTAGGGGCAACGCGGGATGAGCAGTTCTTC.

The chain combines TRBV15 with TRBJ1-3; the D is unclear. CDR3 length: 16 amino acids. CDR1 is LNHNV and CDR2 is YYDKDF in the germline V gene (reference sequence). Trimming removed 5 bases from V and 0 bases from J, with 14 bases in between. CDR3 amino acids: CATSRGRPGSGNTIYF. The DNA for the CDR3 is TGTGCCACCAGCCGAGGCAGGCCTGGCTCTGGAAACACCATATATTTT.

The genes are TRBV7-9 and TRBJ2-7; possible D gene TRBD2, 6 bases. Trimming removed 0 bases from V and 3 bases from J, with 15 bases in between. The V gene's germline CDR1 is SEHNR and CDR2 FQNEAQ (reference sequence). The CDR3 is 16 amino acids. CDR3 DNA sequence: TGTGCCAGCAGCTTAGCGGGGGGAGTAGGACACTACGAGCAGTACTTC. It encodes CASSLAGGVGHYEQYF.

V gene TRBV4-2 combines with J gene TRBJ1-5; D ambiguous. The CDR3 covers 15 residues. The V end was cut by 0 bases, the J end by 0 bases, with 6 bases between. The germline gives CDR1 LGHNA, CDR2 YNFKEQ. The chain's CDR3 is CASSQEAVSNQPQHF. The CDR3 DNA reads TGTGCCAGCAGCCAAGAGGCAGTTAGCAATCAGCCCCAGCATTTT.